This is a list of T cell receptor beta chains from one sample in a study of blood T cell repertoires in COVID-19. The table came from immunoSEQ multiplex PCR; TCRdb's copy has only in-frame clones and leaves some out. Seen here are some 140,000 clones, 75% to 85% observed once, and the top ten hold 20%. Material: peripheral blood. The source of these receptors is a man older than 75 with acute or convalescent COVID-19. Both conserved end residues are part of each CDR3. A D gene is named only where the DNA matches it firmly. The size field is filled for only some rows; it gives once, few, many or a size class.

CDR3 | DNA | J | D | V | size
CASSVTSGGAGETQYF | TGTGCCAGCAGCGTAACTAGCGGGGGGGCCGGAGAGACCCAGTACTTC | TRBJ2-5 | TRBD2 | TRBV9 | once
CASSTPGQGTYEQYF | TGTGCCAGCAGTACACCGGGACAGGGTACCTACGAGCAGTACTTC | TRBJ2-7 | TRBD1 | TRBV28 | few
CATSRVGAGQRNEQFF | TGTGCCACCAGCAGAGTTGGTGCGGGACAGCGGAATGAGCAGTTCTTC | TRBJ2-1 | NA | TRBV15 | NA
CASSNPGQGDYGYTF | TGTGCCAGTAGCAATCCGGGACAGGGCGACTATGGCTACACCTTC | TRBJ1-2 | TRBD1 | TRBV19 | NA
CSASSGQGNNEQFF | TGCAGTGCTAGTTCCGGACAGGGCAACAATGAGCAGTTCTTC | TRBJ2-1 | TRBD1 | TRBV20-1 | NA
CASSWTGVFEKLFF | TGCGCCAGCAGCTGGACAGGGGTGTTTGAAAAACTGTTTTTT | TRBJ1-4 | TRBD1 | TRBV5-1 | NA
CASSLAGDSSYNEQFF | TGCGCCAGCAGCTTGGCTGGGGACAGCTCCTACAATGAGCAGTTCTTC | TRBJ2-1 | TRBD1 | TRBV5-1 | NA
CASSPRGQGGGNEQFF | TGTGCCAGTAGTCCCCGGGGACAGGGAGGGGGGAATGAGCAGTTCTTC | TRBJ2-1 | TRBD1 | TRBV19 | NA
CASSSDSNEQFF | TGTGCCAGCAGTTCAGACAGTAATGAGCAGTTCTTC | TRBJ2-1 | NA | TRBV12-3/TRBV12-4 | NA
CASSLNGQANTGELFF | TGTGCCAGCAGCCTAAACGGACAGGCGAACACCGGGGAGCTGTTTTTT | TRBJ2-2 | TRBD1 | TRBV7-2 | few
CASSNRGNQPQHF | TGTGCCAGCAGCAACAGGGGCAATCAGCCCCAGCATTTT | TRBJ1-5 | NA | TRBV5-6 | NA
CASSVLPAANYGYTF | TGTGCCAGCAGTGTATTGCCTGCAGCTAACTATGGCTACACCTTC | TRBJ1-2 | NA | TRBV2 | NA
CATPGTSGTGELFF | TGTGCCACCCCCGGGACTAGCGGCACCGGGGAGCTGTTTTTT | TRBJ2-2 | TRBD2 | TRBV6-1 | NA
CASSVSQGTLGYTF | TGCGCCAGCAGCGTATCACAGGGGACCCTAGGCTACACCTTC | TRBJ1-2 | TRBD1 | TRBV5-1 | NA
CASTKQGTGELFF | TGTGCCAGCACCAAACAGGGAACCGGGGAGCTGTTTTTT | TRBJ2-2 | NA | TRBV5-4 | once
CASSDGRLRAQPQHF | TGTGCCAGCAGTGATGGTCGTTTGAGGGCTCAGCCCCAGCATTTT | TRBJ1-5 | NA | TRBV2 | NA
CASAPTGFTEAFF | TGTGCCAGCGCCCCTACAGGGTTCACTGAAGCTTTCTTT | TRBJ1-1 | NA | TRBV6-5 | NA
CASSQVQAGHEQYF | TGTGCCAGCAGCCAAGTCCAGGCGGGGCACGAGCAGTACTTC | TRBJ2-7 | NA | TRBV4-2 | NA
CASSLQLNNEQFF | TGTGCCAGCAGCTTACAACTCAACAATGAGCAGTTCTTC | TRBJ2-1 | NA | TRBV11-2 | NA
CASSFEGASGYTF | TGTGCCAGCAGCTTTGAGGGGGCGAGTGGCTACACCTTC | TRBJ1-2 | TRBD1 | TRBV5-5 | NA
CASSTSTAPGNTIYF | TGTGCCAGTAGTACCTCGACAGCTCCTGGAAACACCATATATTTT | TRBJ1-3 | NA | TRBV19 | NA
CASSSHGGTYNEQFF | TGTGCCAGCAGTTCCCATGGCGGGACCTACAATGAGCAGTTCTTC | TRBJ2-1 | NA | TRBV28 | NA
CASSQERGLSYTF | TGCGCCAGCAGCCAAGAAAGGGGTTTAAGCTACACCTTC | TRBJ1-2 | NA | TRBV4-1 | once